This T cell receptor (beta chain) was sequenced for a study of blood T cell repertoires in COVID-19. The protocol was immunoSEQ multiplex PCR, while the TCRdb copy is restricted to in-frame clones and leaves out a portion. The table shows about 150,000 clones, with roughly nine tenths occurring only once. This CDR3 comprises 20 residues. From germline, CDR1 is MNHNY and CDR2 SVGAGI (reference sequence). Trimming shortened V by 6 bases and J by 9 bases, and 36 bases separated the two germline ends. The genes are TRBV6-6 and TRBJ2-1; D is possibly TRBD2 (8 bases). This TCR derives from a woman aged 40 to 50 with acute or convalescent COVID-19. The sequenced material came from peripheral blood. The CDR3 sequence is CASSVTGTVRSGSRLAEQFF. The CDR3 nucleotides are TGTGCCAGCAGCGTTACCGGGACAGTCAGGAGCGGGAGTCGGTTGGCTGAGCAGTTCTTC.